A selection of T cell receptor beta chains follows, all from one sample in a study of cytomegalovirus exposure and HLA in healthy donors. Sequencing was performed with immunoSEQ multiplex PCR; in TCRdb, only in-frame clones are kept and a portion is missing. The sample shows some 250,000 clones, approximately 81% of them seen only once. Sequencing was done on a sample of PBMCs. The receptors come from a woman in her sixties in good health and CMV-seropositive. Both conserved end residues are part of each CDR3. The D gene is left open where the match is weak. Clone size appears in some rows only: once, few, many, or a class for an expanded clone.

j_call: TRBJ2-7; d_call: TRBD1; clone_size: -; v_call: TRBV5-1; cdr3_nt: TGCGCCAGCAGCGCCCGACAGGGAACCTACGAGCAGTACTTC; cdr3_aa: CASSARQGTYEQYF
j_call: TRBJ2-5; d_call: TRBD2; clone_size: -; v_call: TRBV6-5; cdr3_nt: TGTGCCAGCAGTTTCGAGGTAGCGGGAGAGAAAGAGACCCAGTACTTC; cdr3_aa: CASSFEVAGEKETQYF
j_call: TRBJ1-5; d_call: TRBD1; clone_size: -; v_call: TRBV4-1; cdr3_nt: TGCGCCAGCAGCCAACCGGACAGGGAGGTTCAGCCCCAGCATTTT; cdr3_aa: CASSQPDREVQPQHF
j_call: TRBJ1-3; d_call: TRBD1; clone_size: few; v_call: TRBV7-6; cdr3_nt: TGTGCCAGCAGTTCCCACCTACAGGGGCGAACAGGAAACACCATATATTTT; cdr3_aa: CASSSHLQGRTGNTIYF
j_call: TRBJ2-2; d_call: -; clone_size: -; v_call: TRBV7-9; cdr3_nt: TGTGCCAGCAGCTTAGAAGGGGCCGGGGAGCTGTTTTTT; cdr3_aa: CASSLEGAGELFF
j_call: TRBJ1-2; d_call: TRBD1; clone_size: -; v_call: TRBV2; cdr3_nt: TGTGCCAGCAGTTCTGACAGGGGGCTGGCAAACTATGGCTACACCTTC; cdr3_aa: CASSSDRGLANYGYTF
j_call: TRBJ1-2; d_call: -; clone_size: once; v_call: TRBV18; cdr3_nt: TGTGCCAGCTCACCTCAGGGTAACTATGGCTACACCTTC; cdr3_aa: CASSPQGNYGYTF
j_call: TRBJ2-1; d_call: -; clone_size: -; v_call: TRBV4-2; cdr3_nt: TGTGCCAGCAGCCAAGACGGCGGCATCTCCTACAATGAGCAGTTCTTC; cdr3_aa: CASSQDGGISYNEQFF
j_call: TRBJ1-2; d_call: TRBD1; clone_size: -; v_call: TRBV18; cdr3_nt: TGTGCCAGCTCACCAGGGACAGGGGCCTATGGCTACACCTTC; cdr3_aa: CASSPGTGAYGYTF
j_call: TRBJ2-2; d_call: -; clone_size: -; v_call: TRBV18; cdr3_nt: TGTGCCAGCTCACCTACTAGCCTTCGGGACACCGGGGAGCTGTTTTTT; cdr3_aa: CASSPTSLRDTGELFF
j_call: TRBJ1-4; d_call: -; clone_size: -; v_call: TRBV6-1; cdr3_nt: TGTGCCAGCCTTAACCCAGGGTTTATCAGTGAAAAACTGTTTTTT; cdr3_aa: CASLNPGFISEKLFF
j_call: TRBJ1-3; d_call: -; clone_size: -; v_call: TRBV6-5; cdr3_nt: TGTGCCAGCAGTCACGGGGGAAACACCATATATTTT; cdr3_aa: CASSHGGNTIYF
j_call: TRBJ2-1; d_call: TRBD2; clone_size: -; v_call: TRBV27; cdr3_nt: TGTGCCAGCAGTCTCTTGTCGGCTAGCGGGGGTTCACGGCAGTTCTTC; cdr3_aa: CASSLLSASGGSRQFF
j_call: TRBJ1-2; d_call: TRBD1; clone_size: -; v_call: TRBV28; cdr3_nt: TGTGCCATCCCAAATGTCAGGGGGCGCGGCTATGGCTACACCTTC; cdr3_aa: CAIPNVRGRGYGYTF
j_call: TRBJ2-5; d_call: -; clone_size: -; v_call: TRBV6-5; cdr3_nt: TGTGCCAGCAAAGACAGCCTCCAAGAGACCCAGTACTTC; cdr3_aa: CASKDSLQETQYF
j_call: TRBJ1-2; d_call: -; clone_size: -; v_call: TRBV4-2; cdr3_nt: TGTGCCAGCAGCCCCGGACACACCGGTAACTATGGCTACACCTTC; cdr3_aa: CASSPGHTGNYGYTF
j_call: TRBJ2-1; d_call: TRBD1; clone_size: -; v_call: TRBV5-1; cdr3_nt: TGCGCCAGCAGCTCGGGACAGGTAAAGGACAATGAGCAGTTCTTC; cdr3_aa: CASSSGQVKDNEQFF
j_call: TRBJ2-1; d_call: -; clone_size: -; v_call: TRBV2; cdr3_nt: TGTGCCACAAAAAATCAGGGGACGCAGGGCAATGAGCAGTTCTTC; cdr3_aa: CATKNQGTQGNEQFF
j_call: TRBJ1-5; d_call: -; clone_size: once; v_call: TRBV7-9; cdr3_nt: TGTGCCAGCAGCTTAGTAATTGGTGGAGGCACACCTGAAGTTCAGCCCCAGCATTTT; cdr3_aa: CASSLVIGGGTPEVQPQHF
j_call: TRBJ1-1; d_call: -; clone_size: once; v_call: TRBV29-1; cdr3_nt: TGCAGCGGCTATAACACTGAAGCTTTCTTT; cdr3_aa: CSGYNTEAFF
j_call: TRBJ2-7; d_call: -; clone_size: -; v_call: TRBV7-7; cdr3_nt: TGTGCCAGCAGCTTACCCCGGGAACTCTCCTACGAGCAGTACTTC; cdr3_aa: CASSLPRELSYEQYF
j_call: TRBJ1-1; d_call: TRBD1; clone_size: -; v_call: TRBV19; cdr3_nt: TGTGCCACCAAGGAACAGGACAGGAAGAACACTGAAGCTTTCTTT; cdr3_aa: CATKEQDRKNTEAFF
j_call: TRBJ2-3; d_call: TRBD2; clone_size: -; v_call: TRBV27; cdr3_nt: TGTGCCAGCAGTTTATCGAGACTAGCGGGAGGAGCAGATACGCAGTATTTT; cdr3_aa: CASSLSRLAGGADTQYF
j_call: TRBJ1-2; d_call: -; clone_size: -; v_call: TRBV18; cdr3_nt: TGTGCCAGCTCGTCCGGACGGTCAACGGGGGGCTACACCTTC; cdr3_aa: CASSSGRSTGGYTF
j_call: TRBJ1-5; d_call: -; clone_size: -; v_call: TRBV19; cdr3_nt: TGTGCCAGTAGTATAACAGGGTGGGGGGGTCAGCCCCAGCATTTT; cdr3_aa: CASSITGWGGQPQHF
j_call: TRBJ1-4; d_call: TRBD1; clone_size: -; v_call: TRBV2; cdr3_nt: TGTGCCTGCCGGGACAGGGGGCGAGGGAATGAAAAACTGTTTTTT; cdr3_aa: CACRDRGRGNEKLFF
j_call: TRBJ2-7; d_call: TRBD2; clone_size: -; v_call: TRBV10-3; cdr3_nt: TGTGCCATCAGTGAGTCCGGGGGGGCCGAGCAGTACTTC; cdr3_aa: CAISESGGAEQYF
j_call: TRBJ1-4; d_call: -; clone_size: -; v_call: TRBV2; cdr3_nt: TGTGCCAGCACGCCTGCAGCAACTAATGAAAAACTGTTTTTT; cdr3_aa: CASTPAATNEKLFF
j_call: TRBJ2-1; d_call: TRBD1; clone_size: -; v_call: TRBV4-1; cdr3_nt: TGCGCCAGCAGCCACCTTCCGGGACAGAGCTCCTACAATGAGCAGTTCTTC; cdr3_aa: CASSHLPGQSSYNEQFF
j_call: TRBJ2-7; d_call: TRBD1; clone_size: -; v_call: TRBV9; cdr3_nt: TGTGCCAGCAGCATTGCTGGGACAGAAGCCTACGAGCAGTACTTC; cdr3_aa: CASSIAGTEAYEQYF
j_call: TRBJ1-3; d_call: TRBD1; clone_size: -; v_call: TRBV5-5; cdr3_nt: TGTGCCAGCAGCTTGTTTGGGACAGCTGGAAACACCATATATTTT; cdr3_aa: CASSLFGTAGNTIYF
j_call: TRBJ2-7; d_call: -; clone_size: few; v_call: TRBV5-1; cdr3_nt: TGCGCCAGCAGCCTCAGGGGCTTCGGGGACGAGCAGTACTTC; cdr3_aa: CASSLRGFGDEQYF
j_call: TRBJ1-2; d_call: TRBD1; clone_size: -; v_call: TRBV5-4; cdr3_nt: TGTGCCAGCAGCTTAATGGGTGGGACAGGGCCCGGCTACACCTTC; cdr3_aa: CASSLMGGTGPGYTF
j_call: TRBJ1-5; d_call: -; clone_size: once; v_call: TRBV18; cdr3_nt: TGTGCCAGCTCACCGGCTAATCAGCCCCAGCATTTT; cdr3_aa: CASSPANQPQHF
j_call: TRBJ1-5; d_call: -; clone_size: -; v_call: TRBV7-8; cdr3_nt: TGTGCCAGCAGCTTATGGAGCTCCAACAGCAATCAGCCCCAGCATTTT; cdr3_aa: CASSLWSSNSNQPQHF
j_call: TRBJ1-1; d_call: -; clone_size: once; v_call: TRBV15; cdr3_nt: TGTGCCACCAGCAGAGATGGACAGATAGCTTTCTTT; cdr3_aa: CATSRDGQIAFF
j_call: TRBJ1-4; d_call: -; clone_size: -; v_call: TRBV19; cdr3_nt: TGTGCCAGTAGTATACCAGGGACTGCAACTAATGAAAAACTGTTTTTT; cdr3_aa: CASSIPGTATNEKLFF
j_call: TRBJ2-2; d_call: -; clone_size: -; v_call: TRBV2; cdr3_nt: TGTGCCAGCAGGAAACAGGGAACCGGGGAGCTGTTTTTT; cdr3_aa: CASRKQGTGELFF
j_call: TRBJ2-3; d_call: TRBD2; clone_size: -; v_call: TRBV5-8; cdr3_nt: TGTGCCAGCAGCTTGCGCGGGAGGGCCGATACGCAGTATTTT; cdr3_aa: CASSLRGRADTQYF
j_call: TRBJ1-5; d_call: -; clone_size: once; v_call: TRBV6-7; cdr3_nt: TGTGCCAGCAGTTACGGGACACGGAGGATAAAAAGTCAGCCCCAGCATTTT; cdr3_aa: CASSYGTRRIKSQPQHF
j_call: TRBJ2-1; d_call: -; clone_size: -; v_call: TRBV2; cdr3_nt: TGTGCCAGCAGTGACGGGACAGGGCTCCTAGCGGGAGTTGGCAATGAGCAGTTCTTC; cdr3_aa: CASSDGTGLLAGVGNEQFF
j_call: TRBJ2-1; d_call: TRBD2; clone_size: -; v_call: TRBV10-3; cdr3_nt: TGTGCCGGGGGGACTAGCGGGAGATACAATGAGCAGTTCTTC; cdr3_aa: CAGGTSGRYNEQFF
j_call: TRBJ2-1; d_call: TRBD2; clone_size: -; v_call: TRBV5-1; cdr3_nt: TGCGCCAGCATGGGGCTAGCGGGAGTCGCCTACAATGAGCAGTTCTTC; cdr3_aa: CASMGLAGVAYNEQFF
j_call: TRBJ1-1; d_call: -; clone_size: -; v_call: TRBV5-1; cdr3_nt: TGCGCCAGCAGCCCCGGTATGAACACTGAAGCTTTCTTT; cdr3_aa: CASSPGMNTEAFF
j_call: TRBJ1-3; d_call: -; clone_size: -; v_call: TRBV19; cdr3_nt: TGTGCCAGTATGAGGGGAGGTGGAAACACCATATATTTT; cdr3_aa: CASMRGGGNTIYF
j_call: TRBJ2-3; d_call: TRBD1; clone_size: -; v_call: TRBV10-3; cdr3_nt: TGTGCCATCAGTGTCGGGGGACAGGCGGCAGATACGCAGTATTTT; cdr3_aa: CAISVGGQAADTQYF
j_call: TRBJ1-2; d_call: TRBD1; clone_size: -; v_call: TRBV5-1; cdr3_nt: TGCGCCAGCAGCCAGCGGACAGGGGGCACCGGCTACACCTTC; cdr3_aa: CASSQRTGGTGYTF
j_call: TRBJ1-1; d_call: -; clone_size: few; v_call: TRBV6-5; cdr3_nt: TGTGCCAGCAGTTACTCGAGGACAGACACTGAAGCTTTCTTT; cdr3_aa: CASSYSRTDTEAFF
j_call: TRBJ2-5; d_call: TRBD1; clone_size: -; v_call: TRBV27; cdr3_nt: TGTGCCAGCAGTCAACAGGGGTCCTGGGAGACCCAGTACTTC; cdr3_aa: CASSQQGSWETQYF
j_call: TRBJ2-3; d_call: -; clone_size: -; v_call: TRBV5-1; cdr3_nt: TGCGCCACTCGTACCAGCGGTAGCACAGATACGCAGTATTTT; cdr3_aa: CATRTSGSTDTQYF
j_call: TRBJ2-7; d_call: TRBD1; clone_size: -; v_call: TRBV28; cdr3_nt: TGTGCCAGCAGTTTACGGACAGGGGGTGGAACCTACGAGCAGTACTTC; cdr3_aa: CASSLRTGGGTYEQYF
j_call: TRBJ1-4; d_call: -; clone_size: -; v_call: TRBV7-9; cdr3_nt: TGTGCCACCGCCGGGGAAAAACTGTTTTTT; cdr3_aa: CATAGEKLFF
j_call: TRBJ1-1; d_call: TRBD1; clone_size: -; v_call: TRBV5-1; cdr3_nt: TGTGCCAGCACCCCACGAACAGGGGGACCCACTGAAGCTTTCTTT; cdr3_aa: CASTPRTGGPTEAFF
j_call: TRBJ2-5; d_call: TRBD2; clone_size: -; v_call: TRBV7-9; cdr3_nt: TGTGCCAGCAGCTTAACTAGCGGGAGTCAGACCCAGTACTTC; cdr3_aa: CASSLTSGSQTQYF
j_call: TRBJ2-3; d_call: TRBD2; clone_size: once; v_call: TRBV5-1; cdr3_nt: TGCGCCAGCAGCTTGGTGCTAGCGGGAAGCACAGATACGCAGTATTTT; cdr3_aa: CASSLVLAGSTDTQYF
j_call: TRBJ1-1; d_call: -; clone_size: -; v_call: TRBV4-2; cdr3_nt: TGTGCCAGCAGCCAAGTAGATTTTGGGGGGGCTTTCTTT; cdr3_aa: CASSQVDFGGAFF
j_call: TRBJ2-1; d_call: -; clone_size: -; v_call: TRBV4-1; cdr3_nt: TGCGCCAGCAGCGTAAATCTAGATCATGAGCAGTTCTTC; cdr3_aa: CASSVNLDHEQFF